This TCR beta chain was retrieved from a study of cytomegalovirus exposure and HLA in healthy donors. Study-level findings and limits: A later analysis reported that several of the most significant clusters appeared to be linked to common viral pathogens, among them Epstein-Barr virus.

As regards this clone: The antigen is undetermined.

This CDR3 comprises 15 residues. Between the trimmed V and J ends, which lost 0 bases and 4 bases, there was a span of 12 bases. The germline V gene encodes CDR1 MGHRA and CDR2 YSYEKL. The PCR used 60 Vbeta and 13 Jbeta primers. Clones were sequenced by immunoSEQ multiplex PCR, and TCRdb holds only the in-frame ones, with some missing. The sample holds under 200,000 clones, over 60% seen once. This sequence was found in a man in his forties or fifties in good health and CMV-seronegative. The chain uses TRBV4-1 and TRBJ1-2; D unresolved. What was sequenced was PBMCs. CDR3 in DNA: TGCGCCAGCAGCCAAGATATACAGAACTTCTATGGCTACACCTTC. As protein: CASSQDIQNFYGYTF.